This T cell receptor beta chain was found in a study of shared clonotypes between healthy human individuals (dated by TCRdb to 2019 to 2021). Describing the broader study: The cohort included three men and two women between 18 and 49 years of age. To estimate repertoire size and how much clonotypes are shared between individuals, the study performed deep sequencing of blood TCR repertoires from roughly five healthy adults. Different laboratories and diverse techniques were used to prepare libraries and sequence TCR repertoires, to increase sequencing depth and limit assay-specific biases. For each donor, CD4 naive and CD4 memory were each given three plates, CD8 naive was given two plates, and CD8 memory was given one plate. Each donor's leukapheresis produced roughly between roughly 0.94 and 9.5 billion PBMCs. What the research found in general, with its limitations: When a handful of donors were compared, the shared fraction of clonotypes was 5% to 6.5% for naive CD4, 3.5% to 4% for naive CD8, 2% to 2.5% for memory CD4, and roughly 0.4% for memory CD8. Incomplete sequencing was indicated by rarefaction of sorted-subset datasets, despite the large sequencing depth. Compared with non-shared clonotypes, the clonotypes found in all four sorted-subset donors had higher generation probabilities. Naive subsets generally had larger estimated clonotype richness than memory subsets. Sampling was restricted to blood, and TCR repertoires in tissue are likely to differ from TCR repertoires in blood. The genetic and exposure-history diversity represented was limited by the small number of donors. Pairwise subsampling indicated that sequencing depth was expected to affect the degree of clonotype sharing among donors.

Using the deep immunoSEQ assay, TCR CDR3 regions were amplified from genomic DNA by multiplex PCR. Extracted genomic DNA from each cell subset was distributed evenly across all wells of several immunoSEQ 96-well plates, and each plate was treated as a replicate. For sorted subsets, each replicate PCR was loaded with 200 ng genomic DNA, equivalent to 25,000 to 35,000 T cell genomes. Purified libraries were measured with a Qubit 3.0 fluorometer, size-checked on a Bioanalyzer 2100, and measured again with the KAPA Library Quantification kit. Every immunoSEQ 96-well plate was sequenced on a separate single-read 150-cycle Illumina NextSeq 550 flow cell. Per the authors' processing: Because only junctional sequences without quality scores were contained in the immunoSEQ output, filtering matching that applied to full-length reads could not be performed. Sequences were annotated with PyIR, a Python wrapper for IgBLAST v1.9, using IMGT germline references to assign V/J genes and CDR3. Reads with weak V/J assignments (E-value above 1e-6), missing CDR3, stop codons, out-of-frame junctions, or ambiguous translated residues were removed. V3J clonotypes were defined as sequences sharing the same inferred V gene, J gene, and CDR3 amino acid sequence. Percentage overlap between repertoires was computed as shared unique clonotypes divided by the size of the smaller repertoire. Three approaches were used to assess repertoire richness: RTK rarefaction, the Chao1 estimator, and Recon v2.1 estimates of unobserved clonotypes. Generation probabilities for all TCRbeta clonotypes obtained by the gDNA method from several donors were computed using OLGA. The source is immuneACCESS, and TCRdb retained only in-frame sequences with V and J called. Part of the clones is not carried over; for the studies checked, unresolved V genes explain less than half of this, and the remainder is unexplained. That table gives V, J and clone size, and the DNA gave D and trimming. The sample records 1.6 million or so clones, just under 99% of which are singletons. Around 0.38% of the sample is in the top ten clones.

A note on this clone: Its recognized antigen is unknown. The input lacks base qualities; no much larger clone sits a single base away.

The donors were healthy, HIV-negative adults who had no recently reported acute infections or vaccinations. Every donor was a Caucasian adult living in Nashville, Tennessee, USA. CD4+ T cells were enriched through magnetic negative selection, after which naive cells were positively selected on CD45RA and the remaining negative fraction served as the memory subset. Blood was collected by leukapheresis, and PBMCs were isolated by Ficoll-Histopaque density gradient centrifugation and then cryopreserved in liquid nitrogen vapor phase. Analytical flow cytometry was used to check the purity and quantity of each magnetically sorted T cell population. Each sorted fraction had its genomic DNA isolated and then quantified by UV absorbance on a Nanodrop 2000c. The CDR3 starts with the cysteine, ends with the phenylalanine, and has 10 residues. The CDR3 DNA has 30 bases and is translated from base 1. For CDR1 and CDR2, the germline V gene (reference sequence) lists DFQATT and SNEGSKA. Trimming removed 5 bases from V and 6 bases from J, leaving 6 bases between the germline ends.

This receptor was identified in a man aged 25 to 45 in good health. The sequenced sample was naive CD4+ T cells sorted from blood. This specimen's cell subset or site label, interpreted: CD45RA+ positively selected. The chain links TRBV20-1 with TRBJ2-3; the D gene lacks a confident call. The DNA reads TGCAGTGCTTTGGATGATACGCAGTATTTT. Translated, it reads CSALDDTQYF.